One sample yielded the 7 T cell receptor beta chains listed below, sequenced in a study of blood T cell repertoires in COVID-19. Method: immunoSEQ multiplex PCR; TCRdb's copy keeps in-frame clones and lacks some. Seen here are roughly 180,000 clones, approximately 85% observed once, and the top ten hold over 5%. The specimen was peripheral blood. All receptors come from a woman aged 45 to 65 with COVID-19, enrolled during active disease.

The V and J genes are TRBV7-2 and TRBJ2-7; D is ambiguous. Germline V gene data show CDR1 as SGHTA and CDR2 as FQGNSA. V gave up 1 base and J gave up 5 bases, with 9 bases separating them. The CDR3 covers 13 residues. CDR3 DNA: TGTGCCAGCAGCTTAGAGGTGAGGAACGAGCAGTACTTC. Its translation: CASSLEVRNEQYF.

V usage is TRBV18 and J usage is TRBJ2-5; D is unclear. Germline CDR1 KGHSH, CDR2 LQKENI. V lost 2 bases to trimming and J lost 4 bases, with 5 bases between them. The CDR3 has 12 residues. CDR3 DNA: TGTGCCAGCTCACCAGAGCCAGAGACCCAGTACTTC. As protein: CASSPEPETQYF.

The chain joins TRBV11-2 to TRBJ2-5; 7 nucleotides line up with TRBD2. After removal of 1 base from V and 5 bases from J, the junction contained 7 bases not matched to a gene. Germline CDR1 and CDR2: SGHAT and FQNNGV. The CDR3 consists of 15 residues. The CDR3 nucleotides are TGTGCCAGCAGCTTAGGCATCGGGGGAGGGGAGACCCAGTACTTC. Residues: CASSLGIGGGETQYF.

The rearrangement links TRBV10-2 to TRBJ1-2, with D possibly TRBD1 on 6 matching bases. Trimming cost V 0 bases and J 8 bases, with 13 bases left between them. The CDR3 has 14 amino acids. Germline CDR1 and CDR2: WSHSY and SAAADI. The CDR3 DNA sequence: TGCGCCAGCAGTGAGTCGCGGGGGGCGGGAGGCTACACCTTC. Translated: CASSESRGAGGYTF.

The gene calls are TRBV18 and TRBJ2-7, with TRBD2 matching over 9 bases. The CDR3 is 16 residues long. The V gene end was trimmed by 0 bases and the J gene end by 0 bases; junction bases not matched to a gene: 3. Germline CDR1 and CDR2: KGHSH and LQKENI. CDR3 sequence: CASSPPGRGGSYEQYF. CDR3 coding DNA: TGTGCCAGCTCACCACCGGGGCGGGGGGGCTCCTACGAGCAGTACTTC. The variable domain in full, completed from reference TRBV18 and TRBJ2-7, reads NAGVMQNPRHLVRRRGQEARLRCSPMKGHSHVYWYRQLPEEGLKFMVYLQKENIIDESGMPKERFSAEFPKEGPSILRIQQVVRGDSAAYFCASSPPGRGGSYEQYFGPGTRLTVT.

The rearrangement links TRBV2 to TRBJ2-7; maybe TRBD2 (6 bases). The CDR3 is 13 amino acids. With 4 bases removed from V and 1 base from J, the gap between germline ends came to 8 bases. Germline CDR1 is SNHLY and CDR2 is FYNNEI. This chain's CDR3 is CASSVGGSYEQYF. For the CDR3, the DNA is TGTGCCAGCAGTGTGGGAGGATCCTACGAGCAGTACTTC.

This chain joins TRBV27 and TRBJ2-2; TRBD1 aligns across 7 bases. CDR1 and CDR2 from the germline V gene are MNHEY and SMNVEV (reference sequence). V lost 0 bases to trimming and J lost 7 bases; unmatched junction nucleotides: 5. This CDR3 contains 15 residues. The CDR3 bases are TGTGCCAGCAGTTTATCCGGACAGGTCGTCGGGGAGCTGTTTTTT. Its translation is CASSLSGQVVGELFF.